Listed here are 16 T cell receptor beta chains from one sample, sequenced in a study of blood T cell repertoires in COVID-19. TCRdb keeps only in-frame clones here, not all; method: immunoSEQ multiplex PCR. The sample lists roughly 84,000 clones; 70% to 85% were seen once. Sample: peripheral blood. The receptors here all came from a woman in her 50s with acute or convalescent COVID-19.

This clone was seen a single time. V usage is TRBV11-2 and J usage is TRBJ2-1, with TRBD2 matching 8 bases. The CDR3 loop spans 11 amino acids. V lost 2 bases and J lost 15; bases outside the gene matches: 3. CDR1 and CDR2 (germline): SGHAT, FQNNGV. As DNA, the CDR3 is TGTGCCAGCAGCTTACGGGGGGGACTGTTCTTC. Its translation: CASSLRGGLFF.

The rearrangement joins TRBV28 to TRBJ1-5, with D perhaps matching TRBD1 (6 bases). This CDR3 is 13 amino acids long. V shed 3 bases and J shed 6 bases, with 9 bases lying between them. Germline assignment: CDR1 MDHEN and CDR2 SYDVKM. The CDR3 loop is CASSLGAPQPQHF. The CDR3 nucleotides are TGTGCCAGCAGTTTGGGGGCCCCTCAGCCCCAGCATTTT. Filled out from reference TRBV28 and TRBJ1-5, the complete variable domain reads DVKVTQSSRYLVKRTGEKVFLECVQDMDHENMFWYRQDPGLGLRLIYFSYDVKMKEKGDIPEGYSVSREKKERFSLILESASTNQTSMYLCASSLGAPQPQHFGDGTRLSIL.

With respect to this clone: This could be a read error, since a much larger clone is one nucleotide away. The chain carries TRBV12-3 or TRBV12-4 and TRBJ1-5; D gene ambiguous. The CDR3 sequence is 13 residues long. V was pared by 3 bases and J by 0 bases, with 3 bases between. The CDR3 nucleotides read TGTGCCAGCAGTTTCGGTAGCAATCAGCCCCAGCATTTT. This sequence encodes CASSFGSNQPQHF.

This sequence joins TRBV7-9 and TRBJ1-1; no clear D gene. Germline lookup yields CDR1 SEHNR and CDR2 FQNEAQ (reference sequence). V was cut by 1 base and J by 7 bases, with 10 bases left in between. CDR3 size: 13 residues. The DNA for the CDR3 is TGTGCCAGCAGCTTAGGGCAGCCAGGTGAAGCTTTCTTT. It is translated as CASSLGQPGEAFF.

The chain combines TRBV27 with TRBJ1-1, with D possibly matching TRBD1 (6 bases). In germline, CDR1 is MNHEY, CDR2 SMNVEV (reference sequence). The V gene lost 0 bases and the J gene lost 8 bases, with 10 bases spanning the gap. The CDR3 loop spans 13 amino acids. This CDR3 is CASSLSYRDEAFF. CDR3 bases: TGTGCCAGCAGTTTATCTTACAGGGACGAAGCTTTCTTT.

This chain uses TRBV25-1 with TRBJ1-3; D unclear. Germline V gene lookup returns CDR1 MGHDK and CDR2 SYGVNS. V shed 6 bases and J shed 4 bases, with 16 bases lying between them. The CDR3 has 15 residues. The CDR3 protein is CASSLREGLGNTIYF. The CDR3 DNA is TGTGCCAGCAGCCTGAGGGAGGGTCTAGGAAACACCATATATTTT.

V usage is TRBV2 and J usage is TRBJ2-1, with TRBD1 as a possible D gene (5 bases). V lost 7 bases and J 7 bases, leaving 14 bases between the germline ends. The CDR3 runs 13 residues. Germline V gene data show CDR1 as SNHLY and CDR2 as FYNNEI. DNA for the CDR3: TGTGCCAGCACCGGACAAGGTTTTAATGAGCAGTTCTTC. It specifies CASTGQGFNEQFF.

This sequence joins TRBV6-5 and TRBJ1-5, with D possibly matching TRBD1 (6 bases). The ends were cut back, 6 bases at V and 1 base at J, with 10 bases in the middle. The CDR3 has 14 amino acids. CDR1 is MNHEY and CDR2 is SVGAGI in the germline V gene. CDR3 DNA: TGTGCCAGCAGACAGGGCACCAGCAATCAGCCCCAGCATTTT. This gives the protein CASRQGTSNQPQHF.

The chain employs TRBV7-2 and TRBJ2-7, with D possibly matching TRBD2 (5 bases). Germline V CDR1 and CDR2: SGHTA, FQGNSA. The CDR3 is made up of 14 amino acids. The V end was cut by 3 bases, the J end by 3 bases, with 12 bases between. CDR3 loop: CASSFRADSYEQYF. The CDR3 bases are TGTGCCAGCAGCTTTCGAGCGGATAGCTACGAGCAGTACTTC.

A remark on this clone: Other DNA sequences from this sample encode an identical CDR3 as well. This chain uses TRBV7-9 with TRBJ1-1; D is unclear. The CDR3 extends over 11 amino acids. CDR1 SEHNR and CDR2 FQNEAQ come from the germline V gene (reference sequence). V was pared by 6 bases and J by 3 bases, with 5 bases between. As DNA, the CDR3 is TGTGCCAGCAGTCGGGACACTGAAGCTTTCTTT. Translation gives CASSRDTEAFF. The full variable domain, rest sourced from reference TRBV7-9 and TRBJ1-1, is DTGVSQNPRHKITKRGQNVTFRCDPISEHNRLYWYRQTLGQGPEFLTYFQNEAQLEKSRLLSDRFSAERPKGSFSTLEIQRTEQGDSAMYLCASSRDTEAFFGQGTRLTVV.

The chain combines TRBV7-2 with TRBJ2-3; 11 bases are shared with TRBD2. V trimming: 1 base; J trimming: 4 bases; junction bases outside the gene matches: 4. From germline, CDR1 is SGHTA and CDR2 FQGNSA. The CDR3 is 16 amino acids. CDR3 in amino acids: CASSLVSGGAADTQYF. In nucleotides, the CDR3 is TGTGCCAGCAGCTTAGTTAGCGGGGGGGCCGCAGATACGCAGTATTTT.

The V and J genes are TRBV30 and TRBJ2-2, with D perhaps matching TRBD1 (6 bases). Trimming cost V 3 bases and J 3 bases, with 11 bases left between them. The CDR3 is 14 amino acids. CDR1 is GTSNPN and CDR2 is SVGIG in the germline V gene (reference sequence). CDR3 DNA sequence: TGTGCCTGGAGAAGGGGGATCCACACCGGGGAGCTGTTTTTT. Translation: CAWRRGIHTGELFF.

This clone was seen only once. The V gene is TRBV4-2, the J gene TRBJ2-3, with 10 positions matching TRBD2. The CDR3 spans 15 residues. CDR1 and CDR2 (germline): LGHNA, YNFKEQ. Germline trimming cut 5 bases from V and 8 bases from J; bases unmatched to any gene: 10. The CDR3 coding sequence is TGTGCCAGCAGCTCGGAGGAGCGGGGGGGAGGTACGCAGTATTTT. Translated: CASSSEERGGGTQYF.

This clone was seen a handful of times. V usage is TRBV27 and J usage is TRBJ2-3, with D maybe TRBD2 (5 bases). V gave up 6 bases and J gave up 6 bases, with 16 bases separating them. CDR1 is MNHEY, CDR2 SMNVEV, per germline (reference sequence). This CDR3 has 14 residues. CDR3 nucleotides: TGTGCCAGCAGGACCGAACTAGAATCCGATACGCAGTATTTT. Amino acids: CASRTELESDTQYF.

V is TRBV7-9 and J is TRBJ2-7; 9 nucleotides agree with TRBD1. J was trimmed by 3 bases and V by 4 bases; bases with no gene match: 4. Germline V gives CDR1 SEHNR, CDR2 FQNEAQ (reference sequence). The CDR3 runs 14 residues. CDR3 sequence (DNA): TGTGCCAGCAGCTCCGGGACAGGGAGCTACGAGCAGTACTTC. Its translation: CASSSGTGSYEQYF. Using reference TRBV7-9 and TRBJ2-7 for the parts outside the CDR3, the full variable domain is DTGVSQNPRHKITKRGQNVTFRCDPISEHNRLYWYRQTLGQGPEFLTYFQNEAQLEKSRLLSDRFSAERPKGSFSTLEIQRTEQGDSAMYLCASSSGTGSYEQYFGPGTRLTVT.

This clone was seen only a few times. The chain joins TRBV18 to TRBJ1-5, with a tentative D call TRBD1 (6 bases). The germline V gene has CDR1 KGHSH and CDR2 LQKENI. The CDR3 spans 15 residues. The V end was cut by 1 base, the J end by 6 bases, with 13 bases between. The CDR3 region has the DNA TGTGCCAGCTCACCACAGGGGGGGCAAAGTCAGCCCCAGCATTTT. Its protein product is CASSPQGGQSQPQHF.